This passage covers 8 T cell receptor beta chains from one sample sequenced in a study of shared clonotypes between healthy human individuals. Method: immunoSEQ multiplex PCR; TCRdb's copy keeps in-frame clones and lacks some. The sample records roughly 450,000 clones, roughly 78% being singletons. Sequencing was done on a sample of PBMCs. These receptor sequences come from a woman between 40 and 55 years old in good health. Some clones in this sample may be carry-over from other donors' samples.

This clone appeared a few times. This rearrangement joins TRBV27 to TRBJ1-1, with D hard to call. V dropped 7 bases and J dropped 7 bases, with 19 bases sitting between them. The CDR3 loop spans 14 amino acids. From germline, CDR1 is MNHEY and CDR2 SMNVEV (reference sequence). CDR3 sequence reads: CASNLSLWRNEAFF. In nucleotides, the CDR3 is TGTGCCAGCAACCTCTCTCTATGGCGGAATGAAGCTTTCTTT.

The chain recombines TRBV7-9 with TRBJ2-5; 10 bases are a match to TRBD2. V shed 1 base, J shed 5 bases, and the junction held 7 bases outside the gene matches. CDR1 and CDR2 (germline): SEHNR, FQNEAQ (reference sequence). This CDR3 spans 16 amino acids. The CDR3 DNA follows: TGTGCCAGCAGCTTAGGGACTAGCGGTGGTTGGGAGACCCAGTACTTC. Protein sequence: CASSLGTSGGWETQYF.

In its sample, this clone was seen a few times. The chain joins TRBV11-3 to TRBJ2-5; 8 bases align to TRBD1. The CDR3 runs to 15 residues. CDR1 is SGHNT and CDR2 is YENEEA in the germline V gene. V lost 5 bases, J lost 3 bases, and 8 bases stayed unmatched. The CDR3 DNA is TGTGCCAGCAGCCCAGGACAGGGTGGGAAAGAGACCCAGTACTTC. Its protein is CASSPGQGGKETQYF. The entire variable domain, with the rest obtained from reference TRBV11-3 and TRBJ2-5, is as follows: EAGVVQSPRYKIIEKKQPVAFWCNPISGHNTLYWYLQNLGQGPELLIRYENEEAVDDSQLPKDRFSAERLKGVDSTLKIQPAELGDSAVYLCASSPGQGGKETQYFGPGTRLLVL.

This rearrangement joins TRBV28 to TRBJ1-1, with a possible D match to TRBD1 (5 bases). Deletions cut 6 bases from V and 4 bases from J, with 21 bases between. CDR3 length equals 16 residues. Germline V lookup: CDR1 MDHEN, CDR2 SYDVKM. The CDR3, as DNA: TGTGCCAGCAGCTACTCTTGGGGGTCAAGAGGCACTGAAGCTTTCTTT. Translating gives CASSYSWGSRGTEAFF.

The chain couples TRBV5-4 to TRBJ2-5, with 7 bases lining up with TRBD2. With V trimmed by 4 bases and J by 0 bases, 3 bases remained unmatched. The CDR3 has 14 residues. CDR1 and CDR2 from the germline V gene are SGHNT and YYREEE (reference sequence). This CDR3 reads CASSASGNQETQYF. The CDR3 nucleotides are TGTGCCAGCAGCGCAAGCGGGAACCAAGAGACCCAGTACTTC.

The chain links TRBV11-3 to TRBJ2-5; weak D call: TRBD2 (5 bases). In germline, CDR1 is SGHNT, CDR2 YENEEA. Between the trimmed V and J ends, which lost 5 bases and 4 bases, there was a span of 11 bases. The CDR3 has 13 amino acids. In DNA, the CDR3 is TGTGCCAGCAGCCCCGAGGGTATAGAGACCCAGTACTTC. Its translation is CASSPEGIETQYF.

The V call is TRBV27, the J call TRBJ2-3, with 7 bases matching TRBD1. There are 14 residues in the CDR3. Germline V gives CDR1 MNHEY, CDR2 SMNVEV (reference sequence). V gave up 8 bases and J gave up 2 bases; unmatched junction bases: 7. The CDR3 sequence is CASQDRVLTDTQYF. DNA for the CDR3: TGTGCCAGCCAAGACAGGGTGCTCACAGATACGCAGTATTTT.

Worth noting for this clone: Distinct nucleotide sequences in the sample also encode this CDR3. The chain's CDR3 is CASSVNTEAFF. CDR3 nucleotide sequence: TGTGCCAGCAGTGTGAACACTGAAGCTTTCTTT. The V gene is TRBV28, the J gene TRBJ1-1; no reliable D call. V dropped 5 bases and J dropped 0 bases, with 1 base sitting between them. CDR1 and CDR2 from the germline V gene are MDHEN and SYDVKM. This CDR3 region has 11 residues.